Below, 32 T cell receptor beta chains from the same sample are listed, as sequenced in a study of siplizumab effects on memory and regulatory T cells. Assay: immunoSEQ multiplex PCR; the TCRdb copy retains only in-frame clones and omits some. The sample has fewer than 120,000 clones; more than 90% are singletons. The sequenced sample consisted of CD4+ T cells sorted from blood. These receptors came from a human donor in good health.

A few counts support this clone. The rearrangement links TRBV19 to TRBJ1-1; D unresolved. The V gene lost 7 bases and the J gene lost 7 bases, with 19 bases spanning the gap. This CDR3 has 14 residues. The germline V gene encodes CDR1 LNHDA and CDR2 SQIVND (reference sequence). The chain's CDR3 is CASNSGYKTLEAFF. For the CDR3, the DNA is TGTGCCAGTAACAGCGGTTATAAAACTCTTGAAGCTTTCTTT.

The J gene is TRBJ2-7, the V gene TRBV6-5; maybe TRBD1 (6 bases). Per germline, CDR1 MNHEY and CDR2 SVGAGI. The CDR3 extends over 16 amino acids. With 3 bases removed from V and 2 bases from J, the gap between germline ends came to 17 bases. The CDR3, as DNA: TGTGCCAGCAGTTATAACCGGGACACCAACCCCTACGAGCAGTACTTC. Translating gives CASSYNRDTNPYEQYF.

V usage is TRBV5-1 and J usage is TRBJ2-7; TRBD2 aligns across 7 bases. J was trimmed by 3 bases and V by 3 bases; bases with no gene match: 6. The germline V gene has CDR1 SGHRS and CDR2 YFSETQ. The CDR3 sequence is 14 residues long. In DNA, the CDR3 is TGCGCCAGCAGCTCCAGCGGGGATTTCTACGAGCAGTACTTC. Translation gives CASSSSGDFYEQYF.

This sequence joins TRBV11-2 and TRBJ2-2; the D gene is possibly TRBD1 (6 bases). Trimming stripped 5 bases from V and 7 bases from J, with 17 bases between. CDR1 is SGHAT, CDR2 FQNNGV, per germline. The CDR3 is 15 amino acids. The CDR3 DNA reads as TGTGCCAGCAGCCTCTCAGCAGGGGTAAACGGGGAGCTGTTTTTT. Protein sequence: CASSLSAGVNGELFF.

The CDR3 is CASSIPGQAIYEQYF. The CDR3 DNA reads as TGTGCCAGCAGCATACCGGGACAGGCCATCTACGAGCAGTACTTC. This sequence joins TRBV5-6 and TRBJ2-7, with 8 positions matching TRBD1. Germline CDR1 is SGHDT and CDR2 is YYEEEE. V lost 4 bases, J lost 3 bases, and 9 bases stayed unmatched. The CDR3 is 15 amino acids.

Only one count was recorded for this clone. The rearrangement links TRBV12-5 to TRBJ2-7; perhaps TRBD2 as D (6 bases). The CDR3 runs 14 residues. The V end was cut by 5 bases, the J end by 5 bases, with 16 bases between. In germline, CDR1 is LGHNT, CDR2 FRNRAP. CDR3 protein: CASGPRGTLDEQYF. Written as DNA, the CDR3 is TGTGCTAGTGGTCCACGGGGGACTCTGGACGAGCAGTACTTC.

The rearrangement uses TRBV5-1 and TRBJ2-7; 14 bases map to TRBD2. The CDR3 extends over 15 amino acids. CDR1 SGHRS and CDR2 YFSETQ come from the germline V gene. J was trimmed by 4 bases and V by 4 bases; bases with no gene match: 4. CDR3 in DNA: TGCGCCAGCAGCGGACTAGCGGGAGGTCCGTACGAGCAGTACTTC. As protein: CASSGLAGGPYEQYF.

J is TRBJ1-5 and V is TRBV12-5; possible D gene TRBD1, 5 bases. This CDR3 has 17 residues. The V and J ends lost 3 bases and 1 base respectively, with 16 bases between them. Germline CDR1 LGHNT, CDR2 FRNRAP. The CDR3: CASGFFLGGRSNQPQHF. The CDR3 bases are TGTGCTAGTGGTTTCTTTCTCGGGGGTCGGAGCAATCAGCCCCAGCATTTT.

The CDR3 DNA reads as TGTGCCAGCAGCCCCCCGGACTTCACAGATACGCAGTATTTT. Its translation is CASSPPDFTDTQYF. V is TRBV5-6 and J is TRBJ2-3; D perhaps matches TRBD2 (5 bases). CDR1 is SGHDT, CDR2 YYEEEE, per germline. With 4 bases removed from V and 2 bases from J, the gap between germline ends came to 11 bases. CDR3 length: 14 residues.

This clone was seen just once. The chain links TRBV6-5 to TRBJ1-2, with D tentatively TRBD1 (5 bases). CDR3 length equals 14 residues. Trimming took 6 bases from V and 1 from J, leaving 12 bases between them. CDR1 MNHEY and CDR2 SVGAGI come from the germline V gene. The CDR3 sequence: CASSRGQFNYGYTF. The CDR3 nucleotides are TGTGCCAGCAGCCGTGGACAATTTAACTATGGCTACACCTTC.

The chain carries TRBV7-2 and TRBJ2-1; tentative D call: TRBD2 (5 bases). The germline CDR1 and CDR2 sequences are SGHTA and FQGNSA. The CDR3 is 14 amino acids. V lost 5 bases, J lost 10 bases, and 18 bases lay in between. CDR3 amino acids: CASSPRGQRGEQFF. The CDR3 DNA reads as TGTGCCAGCAGCCCACGGGGTCAAAGAGGGGAGCAGTTCTTC.

This rearrangement joins TRBV2 to TRBJ1-3; D might be TRBD1 (5 bases). The CDR3 is made up of 14 amino acids. Per the germline V gene, CDR1 is SNHLY and CDR2 is FYNNEI. Trimming removed 9 bases at V and 2 bases at J, with 14 bases between. CDR3 sequence: CASTRGTAGNTIYF. The CDR3 nucleotides are TGTGCCAGTACGCGAGGGACGGCTGGAAACACCATATATTTT.

The chain carries TRBV28 and TRBJ1-2, with D unresolved. The CDR3 spans 14 residues. CDR1 is MDHEN and CDR2 is SYDVKM in the germline V gene. The ends were cut back, 3 bases at V and 0 bases at J, with 8 bases in the middle. Here the CDR3 reads CASSLLLANYGYTF. The DNA for the CDR3 is TGTGCCAGCAGTTTGCTCTTAGCTAACTATGGCTACACCTTC.

V gene TRBV28 combines with J gene TRBJ1-5; 7 positions match TRBD1. The ends lost 7 bases at V and 5 bases at J; junction bases unmatched: 2. The germline CDR1 and CDR2 sequences are MDHEN and SYDVKM. The CDR3 runs to 12 residues. The CDR3 sequence: CASTTGDQPQHF. The CDR3 DNA reads TGTGCCAGCACTACAGGGGATCAGCCCCAGCATTTT.

The chain recombines TRBV7-6 with TRBJ2-5; unclear D gene. Trimming cost V 2 bases and J 5 bases, with 12 bases left between them. In germline, CDR1 is SGHVS, CDR2 FNYEAQ. The CDR3 loop spans 14 amino acids. This CDR3 is CASSLKGPRETQYF. The CDR3 nucleotides read TGTGCCAGCAGCTTAAAGGGCCCACGGGAGACCCAGTACTTC.

CDR3 coding DNA: TGTGCCAGCAGCCCCCGGCAGGGTACAAGCTCCTACAATGAGCAGTTCTTC. This translates into CASSPRQGTSSYNEQFF. The chain carries TRBV7-8 and TRBJ2-1, with D tentatively TRBD1 (5 bases). V lost 5 bases, J lost 0 bases, and 17 bases lay in between. The length of the CDR3 is 17 residues. Germline CDR1 is SGHVS and CDR2 is FQNEAQ.

The V gene is TRBV19, the J gene TRBJ2-6; D is undetermined. The germline gives CDR1 LNHDA, CDR2 SQIVND (reference sequence). This CDR3 spans 16 amino acids. Trimming removed 6 bases at V and 0 bases at J, with 12 bases between. CDR3 protein: CASRPFPNSGANVLTF. The CDR3, as DNA: TGTGCCAGTAGACCCTTCCCGAACTCTGGGGCCAACGTCCTGACTTTC.

The chain combines TRBV9 with TRBJ1-2; D may be TRBD1 (5 bases). The CDR3 loop spans 14 amino acids. Trimming took 2 bases from V and 4 from J, leaving 12 bases between them. Germline V gene lookup returns CDR1 SGDLS and CDR2 YYNGEE. This CDR3 is CASSVEGRGYGYTF. CDR3 sequence (DNA): TGTGCCAGCAGCGTGGAGGGGAGGGGCTATGGCTACACCTTC.

The sample holds one count of this clone. The V and J genes are TRBV6-5 and TRBJ1-5; D remains unclear. V lost 8 bases and J lost 8, with 10 bases in between. The germline CDR1 and CDR2 sequences are MNHEY and SVGAGI. The length of the CDR3 is 11 residues. CDR3 DNA sequence: TGTGCCAGCGGTCGTAGGGAGCCCCAGCATTTT. Amino acid sequence: CASGRREPQHF.

The chain carries TRBV2 and TRBJ2-7; either TRBD1 or TRBD2 may fit D (5 bases each). Trimming took off 11 bases at V and 9 bases at J, with 17 bases between the two ends. The length of the CDR3 is 11 residues. Germline V gene lookup returns CDR1 SNHLY and CDR2 FYNNEI. The CDR3 region has the DNA TGTGCCGGGGGATCAGGGACGCGGCAGTACTTC. Translation gives CAGGSGTRQYF.

The chain has TRBV9 and TRBJ2-2; tentative D call: TRBD1 (5 bases). This CDR3 is built from 14 residues. Germline assignment: CDR1 SGDLS and CDR2 YYNGEE. V was trimmed by 5 bases and J by 7 bases, leaving 15 bases between them. The CDR3 sequence: CASRGPRRGGELFF. The DNA of the CDR3 is TGTGCCAGCAGAGGGCCTCGTAGGGGCGGGGAGCTGTTTTTT.

This chain joins TRBV11-2 and TRBJ2-7; 12 bases align to TRBD1. The V and J ends lost 4 bases and 4 bases, in that order; junction bases with no gene match: 5. This CDR3 comprises 15 residues. From germline, CDR1 is SGHAT and CDR2 FQNNGV. CDR3 in DNA: TGTGCCAGCAGCTCCCGGGACAGGGGGCTGTACGAGCAGTACTTC. Translation: CASSSRDRGLYEQYF.

The chain links TRBV4-1 to TRBJ1-2; no reliable D call. The CDR3 loop spans 14 amino acids. Germline V gene sequence: CDR1 MGHRA, CDR2 YSYEKL. The germline V and J ends were trimmed by 0 bases and 2 bases, with 7 bases remaining between them. For the CDR3, the DNA is TGCGCCAGCAGCCAAGAACAGCTCAACTATGGCTACACCTTC. It translates to CASSQEQLNYGYTF.

This clone was observed a handful of times. The V gene is TRBV6-6, the J gene TRBJ2-6; D unclear. The CDR3 length is 15 residues. V dropped 6 bases and J dropped 4 bases, with 13 bases sitting between them. The germline gives CDR1 MNHNY, CDR2 SVGAGI (reference sequence). Here the CDR3 reads CASRLLRLGANVLTF. The CDR3 DNA follows: TGTGCCAGCAGGCTTCTACGCCTGGGGGCCAACGTCCTGACTTTC.

The chain combines TRBV5-5 with TRBJ2-1, with D maybe TRBD1 (5 bases). The V gene lost 3 bases and the J gene lost 3 bases, with 13 bases spanning the gap. The CDR3 has 15 amino acids. The V gene's germline CDR1 is SGHKS and CDR2 YYEKEE (reference sequence). This chain's CDR3 is CASSSDIVSYNEQFF. The CDR3 bases are TGTGCCAGCAGCTCGGACATCGTTAGCTACAATGAGCAGTTCTTC.

The genes are TRBV25-1 and TRBJ2-5; D is possibly TRBD1 or TRBD2 (5 bases each). This CDR3 has 14 residues. Germline V CDR1 and CDR2: MGHDK, SYGVNS. Trimming removed 1 base at V and 5 bases at J, with 11 bases between. CDR3 DNA: TGTGCCAGCAGTGAATCTGGGGGATCCGAGACCCAGTACTTC. Amino acid sequence: CASSESGGSETQYF. Filled out from reference TRBV25-1 and TRBJ2-5, the complete variable domain reads EADIYQTPRYLVIGTGKKITLECSQTMGHDKMYWYQQDPGMELHLIHYSYGVNSTEKGDLSSESTVSRIRTEHFPLTLESARPSHTSQYLCASSESGGSETQYFGPGTRLLVL.

The rearrangement uses TRBV7-2 and TRBJ2-5; the match to TRBD1 covers 9 bases. The V segment lost 6 bases and the J segment 5 bases; nucleotides outside the gene matches: 10. The CDR3 length is 15 residues. Germline V CDR1 and CDR2: SGHTA, FQGNSA. CDR3 region: CASRTGQGLVETQYF. The CDR3 DNA follows: TGTGCCAGCAGAACGGGACAGGGCCTTGTCGAGACCCAGTACTTC. Looking up the rest from reference TRBV7-2 and TRBJ2-5 gives the full variable domain: GAGVSQSPSNKVTEKGKDVELRCDPISGHTALYWYRQSLGQGLEFLIYFQGNSAPDKSGLPSDRFSAERTGGSVSTLTIQRTQQEDSAVYLCASRTGQGLVETQYFGPGTRLLVL.

This clone occurred a few times. CDR3 nucleotide sequence: TGTGCCAGTAGTATTCAGAACAATCAGCCCCAGCATTTT. Protein: CASSIQNNQPQHF. The rearrangement links TRBV19 to TRBJ1-5, with D unresolved. Germline CDR1 is LNHDA and CDR2 is SQIVND (reference sequence). CDR3 length: 13 residues. Trimming stripped 3 bases from V and 3 bases from J, with 6 bases between.

The V call is TRBV29-1, the J call TRBJ1-2; D gene unclear. The germline gives CDR1 SQVTM, CDR2 ANQGSEA. Trimming cost V 0 bases and J 3 bases, with 8 bases left between them. This CDR3 is 13 amino acids long. CDR3 nucleotide sequence: TGCAGCGTTGAAGACAGTTTCCACTATGGCTACACCTTC. Residues: CSVEDSFHYGYTF.

This rearrangement joins TRBV5-1 to TRBJ2-1; a weak D match, TRBD1 (7 bases). Germline CDR1 reads SGHRS; CDR2 reads YFSETQ. CDR3 length equals 18 residues. Trimming pared 1 base from V and 3 bases from J, leaving 20 bases between. The CDR3 coding sequence is TGCGCCAGCAGCTTGCGGATCAGACAGGGAGGAGACTACAATGAGCAGTTCTTC. Translation: CASSLRIRQGGDYNEQFF.

The chain is built from TRBV10-3 and TRBJ2-1; D is perhaps TRBD1 (7 bases). The CDR3 has 14 amino acids. Germline V gives CDR1 ENHRY, CDR2 SYGVKD. The germline V and J ends were trimmed by 6 bases and 6 bases, with 15 bases remaining between them. CDR3 region: CAIRAGGGFNEQFF. CDR3 DNA sequence: TGTGCCATCAGGGCAGGGGGAGGTTTCAATGAGCAGTTCTTC.

This chain links TRBV19 with TRBJ2-7, with D perhaps assigned TRBD1 or TRBD2 (5 bases each). With 5 bases removed from V and 2 bases from J, the gap between germline ends came to 19 bases. This CDR3 has 16 residues. CDR1 LNHDA and CDR2 SQIVND come from the germline V gene (reference sequence). The CDR3 DNA sequence: TGTGCCAGTAGTTCAATGCTCACAGGAGGTCCCTACGAGCAGTACTTC. The encoded protein is CASSSMLTGGPYEQYF.